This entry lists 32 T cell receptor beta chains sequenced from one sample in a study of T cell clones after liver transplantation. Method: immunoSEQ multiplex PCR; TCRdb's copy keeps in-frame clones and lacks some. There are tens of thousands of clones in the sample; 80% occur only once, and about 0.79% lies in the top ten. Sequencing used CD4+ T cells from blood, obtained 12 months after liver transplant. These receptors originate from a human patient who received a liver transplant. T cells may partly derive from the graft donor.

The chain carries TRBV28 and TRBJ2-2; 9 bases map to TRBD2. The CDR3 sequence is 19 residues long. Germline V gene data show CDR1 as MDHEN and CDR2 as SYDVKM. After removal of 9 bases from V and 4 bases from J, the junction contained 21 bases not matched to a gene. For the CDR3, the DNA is TGTGCCAGTCCCCCGGGACTAGCAGATCCTACCTCACTCACCGGGGAGCTGTTTTTT. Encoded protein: CASPPGLADPTSLTGELFF.

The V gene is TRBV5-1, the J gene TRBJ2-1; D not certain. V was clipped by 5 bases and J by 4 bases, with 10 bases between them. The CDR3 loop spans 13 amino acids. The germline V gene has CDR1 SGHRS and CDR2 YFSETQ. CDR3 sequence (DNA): TGCGCCAGCAGACGGGCCCTTTACAATGAGCAGTTCTTC. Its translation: CASRRALYNEQFF.

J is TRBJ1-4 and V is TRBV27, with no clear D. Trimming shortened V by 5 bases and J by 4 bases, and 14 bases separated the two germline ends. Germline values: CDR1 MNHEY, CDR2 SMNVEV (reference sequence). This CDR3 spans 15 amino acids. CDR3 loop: CASSPLLRGNEKLFF. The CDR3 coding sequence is TGTGCCAGCAGTCCCTTACTGCGAGGTAATGAAAAACTGTTTTTT.

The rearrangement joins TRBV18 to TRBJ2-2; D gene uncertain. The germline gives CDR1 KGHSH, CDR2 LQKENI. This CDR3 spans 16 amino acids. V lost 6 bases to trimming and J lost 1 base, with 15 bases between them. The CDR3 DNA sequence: TGTGCCAGCTCGACCCAAGGAATTGGGAACACCGGGGAGCTGTTTTTT. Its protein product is CASSTQGIGNTGELFF.

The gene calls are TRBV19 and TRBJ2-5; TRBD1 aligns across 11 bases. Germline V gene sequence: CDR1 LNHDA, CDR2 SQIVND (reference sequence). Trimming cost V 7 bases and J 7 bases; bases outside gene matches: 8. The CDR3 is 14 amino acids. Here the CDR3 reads CASTRTGGRGTQYF. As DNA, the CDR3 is TGTGCCAGTACTAGGACAGGGGGCCGCGGGACCCAGTACTTC.

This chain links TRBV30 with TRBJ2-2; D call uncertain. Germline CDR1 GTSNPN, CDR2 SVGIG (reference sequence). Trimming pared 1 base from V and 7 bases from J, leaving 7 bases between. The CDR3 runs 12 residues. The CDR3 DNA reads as TGTGCCTGGAGTGGTATAGGCGGGGAGCTGTTTTTT. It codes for CAWSGIGGELFF.

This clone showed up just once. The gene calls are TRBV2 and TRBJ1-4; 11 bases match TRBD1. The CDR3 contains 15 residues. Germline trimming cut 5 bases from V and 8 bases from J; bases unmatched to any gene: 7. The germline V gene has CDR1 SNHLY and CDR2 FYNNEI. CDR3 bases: TGTGCCAGCAGTCGGACCGGGACAGGGGGAGAAAAACTGTTTTTT. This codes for CASSRTGTGGEKLFF.

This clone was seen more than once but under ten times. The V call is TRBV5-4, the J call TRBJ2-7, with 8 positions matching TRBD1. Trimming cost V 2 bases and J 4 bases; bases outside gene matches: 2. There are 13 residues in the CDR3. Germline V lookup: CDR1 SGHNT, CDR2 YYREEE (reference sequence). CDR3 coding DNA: TGTGCCAGCAGCTTCCAGGGGGCATACGAGCAGTACTTC. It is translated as CASSFQGAYEQYF.

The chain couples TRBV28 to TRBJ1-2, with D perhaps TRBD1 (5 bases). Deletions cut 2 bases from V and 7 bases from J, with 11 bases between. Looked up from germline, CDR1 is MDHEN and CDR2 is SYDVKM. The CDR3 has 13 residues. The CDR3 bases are TGTGCCAGCAGTTTAGTGGGGGTCGGTGGCTACACCTTC. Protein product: CASSLVGVGGYTF.

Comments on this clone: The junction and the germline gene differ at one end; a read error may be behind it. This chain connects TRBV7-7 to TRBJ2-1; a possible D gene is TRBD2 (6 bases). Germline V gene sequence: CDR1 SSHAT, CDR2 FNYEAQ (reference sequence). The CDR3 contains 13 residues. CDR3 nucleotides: TGTGCTAGCAGCCCCTTCGGGGGCAATGAGCAGTTCTTC. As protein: CASSPFGGNEQFF.

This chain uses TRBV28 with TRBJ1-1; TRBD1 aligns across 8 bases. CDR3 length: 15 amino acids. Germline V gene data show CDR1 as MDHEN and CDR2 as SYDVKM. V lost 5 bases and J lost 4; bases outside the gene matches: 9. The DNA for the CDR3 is TGTGCCAGCAGTGCGGGACAGGCGGGGAGCACTGAAGCTTTCTTT. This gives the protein CASSAGQAGSTEAFF.

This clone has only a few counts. CDR3 region: CASRVQGYTEAFF. The CDR3 region has the DNA TGTGCCAGCAGGGTCCAGGGATACACTGAAGCTTTCTTT. The V gene is TRBV2, the J gene TRBJ1-1; D is perhaps TRBD1 (5 bases). The CDR3 spans 13 residues. The V gene's germline CDR1 is SNHLY and CDR2 FYNNEI. V was shortened by 6 bases and J by 3 bases, with 11 bases between the two germline ends. The whole variable domain, remainder taken from reference TRBV2 and TRBJ1-1, is EPEVTQTPSHQVTQMGQEVILRCVPISNHLYFYWYRQILGQKVEFLVSFYNNEISEKSEIFDDQFSVERPDGSNFTLKIRSTKLEDSAMYFCASRVQGYTEAFFGQGTRLTVV.

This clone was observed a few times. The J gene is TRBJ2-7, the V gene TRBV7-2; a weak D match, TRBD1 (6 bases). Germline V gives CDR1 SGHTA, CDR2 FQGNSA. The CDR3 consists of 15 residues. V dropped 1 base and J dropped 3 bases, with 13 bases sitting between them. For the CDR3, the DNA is TGTGCCAGCAGCTTAGGGCCGACAGGCTTCTACGAGCAGTACTTC. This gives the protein CASSLGPTGFYEQYF.

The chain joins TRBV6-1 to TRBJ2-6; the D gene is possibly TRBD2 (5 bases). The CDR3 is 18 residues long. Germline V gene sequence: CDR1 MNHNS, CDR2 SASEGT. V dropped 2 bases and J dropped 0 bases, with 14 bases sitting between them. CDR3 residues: CASSERRLGSSGANVLTF. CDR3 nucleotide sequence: TGTGCCAGCAGTGAAAGGAGACTGGGGAGCTCTGGGGCCAACGTCCTGACTTTC.

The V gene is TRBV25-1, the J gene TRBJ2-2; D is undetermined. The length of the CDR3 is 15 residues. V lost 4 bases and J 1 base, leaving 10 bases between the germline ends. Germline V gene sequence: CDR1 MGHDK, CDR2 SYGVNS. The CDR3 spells CASSGGYVNTGELFF. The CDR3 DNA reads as TGTGCCAGCAGTGGGGGATACGTGAACACCGGGGAGCTGTTTTTT.

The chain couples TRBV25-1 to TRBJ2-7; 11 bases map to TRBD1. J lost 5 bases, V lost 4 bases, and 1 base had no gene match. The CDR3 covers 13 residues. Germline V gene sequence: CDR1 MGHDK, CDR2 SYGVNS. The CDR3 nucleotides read TGTGCCAGCAGTGGGACAGGGGGCGACGAGCAGTACTTC. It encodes CASSGTGGDEQYF.

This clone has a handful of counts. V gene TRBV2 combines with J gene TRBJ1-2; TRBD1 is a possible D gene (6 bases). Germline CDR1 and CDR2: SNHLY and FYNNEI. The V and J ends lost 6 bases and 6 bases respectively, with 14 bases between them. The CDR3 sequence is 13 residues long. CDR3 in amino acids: CASRGDIGDGYTF. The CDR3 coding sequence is TGTGCCAGCAGGGGGGACATTGGAGATGGCTACACCTTC. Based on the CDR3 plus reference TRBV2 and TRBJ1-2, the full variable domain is EPEVTQTPSHQVTQMGQEVILRCVPISNHLYFYWYRQILGQKVEFLVSFYNNEISEKSEIFDDQFSVERPDGSNFTLKIRSTKLEDSAMYFCASRGDIGDGYTFGSGTRLTVV.

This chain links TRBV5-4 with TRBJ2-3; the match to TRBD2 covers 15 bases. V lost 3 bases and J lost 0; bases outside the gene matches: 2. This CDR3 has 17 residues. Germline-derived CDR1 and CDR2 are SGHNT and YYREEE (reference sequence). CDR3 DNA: TGTGCCAGCAGCTCCGGACTAGCGGGAGGGAGCACAGATACGCAGTATTTT. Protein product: CASSSGLAGGSTDTQYF.

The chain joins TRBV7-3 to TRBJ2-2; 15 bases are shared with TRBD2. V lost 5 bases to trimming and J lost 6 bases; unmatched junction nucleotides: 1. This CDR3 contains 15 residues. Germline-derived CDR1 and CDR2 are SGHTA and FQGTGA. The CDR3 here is CASSRTSGRAGELFF. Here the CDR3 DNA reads TGTGCCAGCAGCCGGACTAGCGGGAGGGCCGGGGAGCTGTTTTTT.

The CDR3, as DNA: TGTGCCACCAGCAGAGATACGGCGGTAAGCAATCAGCCCCAGCATTTT. It is translated as CATSRDTAVSNQPQHF. The V gene is TRBV15, the J gene TRBJ1-5; unclear D gene. V lost 0 bases, J lost 1 base, and 10 bases lay in between. The germline gives CDR1 LNHNV, CDR2 YYDKDF (reference sequence). The CDR3 spans 16 residues. The full variable domain, rest sourced from reference TRBV15 and TRBJ1-5, is DAMVIQNPRYQVTQFGKPVTLSCSQTLNHNVMYWYQQKSSQAPKLLFHYYDKDFNNEADTPDNFQSRRPNTSFCFLDIRSPGLGDTAMYLCATSRDTAVSNQPQHFGDGTRLSIL.

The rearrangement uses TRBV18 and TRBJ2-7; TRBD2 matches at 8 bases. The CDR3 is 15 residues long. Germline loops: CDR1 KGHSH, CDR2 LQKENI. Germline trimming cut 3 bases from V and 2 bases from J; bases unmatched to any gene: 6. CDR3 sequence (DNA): TGTGCCAGCTCACCGTCGTCGGGGGGGACCTACGAGCAGTACTTC. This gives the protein CASSPSSGGTYEQYF.

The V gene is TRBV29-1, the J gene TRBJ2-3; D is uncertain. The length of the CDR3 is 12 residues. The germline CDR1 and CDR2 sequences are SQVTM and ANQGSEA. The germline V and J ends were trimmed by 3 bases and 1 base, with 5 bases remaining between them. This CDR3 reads CSVDFGTDTQYF. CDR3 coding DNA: TGCAGCGTTGACTTTGGCACAGATACGCAGTATTTT.

Here the CDR3 reads CASSSGSTDTQYF. As DNA, the CDR3 is TGTGCCAGCAGTAGCGGTAGCACAGATACGCAGTATTTT. This rearrangement joins TRBV5-4 to TRBJ2-3; D perhaps matches TRBD2 (6 bases). Germline assignment: CDR1 SGHNT and CDR2 YYREEE (reference sequence). V lost 5 bases and J 0 bases, leaving 7 bases between the germline ends. This CDR3 has 13 amino acids.

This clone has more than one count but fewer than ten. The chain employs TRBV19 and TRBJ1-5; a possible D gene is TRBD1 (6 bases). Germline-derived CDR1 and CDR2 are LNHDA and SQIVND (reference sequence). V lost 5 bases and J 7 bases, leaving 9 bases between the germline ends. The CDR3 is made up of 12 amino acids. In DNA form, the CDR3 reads TGTGCCAGTAGTGGCGACAGGCAGCCCCAGCATTTT. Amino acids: CASSGDRQPQHF.

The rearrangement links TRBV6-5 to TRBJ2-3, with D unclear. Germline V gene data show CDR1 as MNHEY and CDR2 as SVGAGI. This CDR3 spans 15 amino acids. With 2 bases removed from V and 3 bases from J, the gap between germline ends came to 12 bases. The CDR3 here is CASSYDGQSTDTQYF. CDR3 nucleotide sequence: TGTGCCAGCAGTTACGATGGTCAGTCGACAGATACGCAGTATTTT.

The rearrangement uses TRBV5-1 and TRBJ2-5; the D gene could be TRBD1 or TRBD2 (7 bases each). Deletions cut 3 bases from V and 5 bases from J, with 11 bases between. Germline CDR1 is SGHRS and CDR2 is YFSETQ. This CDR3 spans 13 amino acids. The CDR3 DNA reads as TGCGCCAGCAGCTCCCAGGGGGGGGAGACCCAGTACTTC. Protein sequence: CASSSQGGETQYF.

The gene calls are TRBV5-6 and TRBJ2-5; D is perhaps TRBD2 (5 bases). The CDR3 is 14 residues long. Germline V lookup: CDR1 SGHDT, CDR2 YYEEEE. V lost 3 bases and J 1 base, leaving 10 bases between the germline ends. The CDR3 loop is CASSYGLTQETQYF. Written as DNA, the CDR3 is TGTGCCAGCAGCTACGGACTCACCCAAGAGACCCAGTACTTC.

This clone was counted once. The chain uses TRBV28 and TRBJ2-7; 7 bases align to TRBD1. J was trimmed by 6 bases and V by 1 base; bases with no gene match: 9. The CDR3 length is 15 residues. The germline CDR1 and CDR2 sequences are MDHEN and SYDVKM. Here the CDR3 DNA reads TGTGCCAGCAGTTTATCCCCGACAGGGCTAACCGAGCAGTACTTC. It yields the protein CASSLSPTGLTEQYF.

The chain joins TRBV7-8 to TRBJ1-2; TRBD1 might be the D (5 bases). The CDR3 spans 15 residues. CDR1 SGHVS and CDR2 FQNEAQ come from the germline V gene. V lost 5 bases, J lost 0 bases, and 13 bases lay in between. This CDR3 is CASSRRDGSNYGYTF. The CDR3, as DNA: TGTGCCAGCAGCCGGAGGGACGGATCTAACTATGGCTACACCTTC. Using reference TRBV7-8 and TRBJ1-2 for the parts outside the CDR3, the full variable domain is GAGVSQSPRYKVAKRGQDVALRCDPISGHVSLFWYQQALGQGPEFLTYFQNEAQLDKSGLPSDRFFAERPEGSVSTLKIQRTQQEDSAVYLCASSRRDGSNYGYTFGSGTRLTVV.

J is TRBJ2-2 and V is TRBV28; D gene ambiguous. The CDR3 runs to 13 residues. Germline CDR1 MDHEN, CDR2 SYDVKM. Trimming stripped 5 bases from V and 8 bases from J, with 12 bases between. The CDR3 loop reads CASSQLSPGELFF. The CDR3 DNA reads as TGTGCCAGCAGTCAGCTCTCCCCAGGGGAGCTGTTTTTT. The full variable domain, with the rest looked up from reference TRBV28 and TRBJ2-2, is DVKVTQSSRYLVKRTGEKVFLECVQDMDHENMFWYRQDPGLGLRLIYFSYDVKMKEKGDIPEGYSVSREKKERFSLILESASTNQTSMYLCASSQLSPGELFFGEGSRLTVL.

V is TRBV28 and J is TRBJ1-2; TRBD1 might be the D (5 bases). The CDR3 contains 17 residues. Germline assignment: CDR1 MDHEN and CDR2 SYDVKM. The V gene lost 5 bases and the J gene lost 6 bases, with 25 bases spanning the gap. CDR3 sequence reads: CASSTTFLGQGVNGYTF. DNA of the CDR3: TGTGCCAGCAGTACTACTTTTTTAGGACAAGGGGTCAATGGCTACACCTTC.

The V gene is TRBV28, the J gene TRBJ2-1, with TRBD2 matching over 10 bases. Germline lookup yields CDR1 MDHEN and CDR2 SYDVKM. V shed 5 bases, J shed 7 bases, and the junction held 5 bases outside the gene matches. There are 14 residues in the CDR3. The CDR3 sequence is CASSSGTSANEQFF. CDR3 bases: TGTGCCAGCAGTAGTGGGACTAGCGCTAATGAGCAGTTCTTC.